The 31 T cell receptor beta chains given below trace back to one sample, sequenced in a study of blood T cell repertoires in COVID-19. Sequencing used immunoSEQ multiplex PCR; TCRdb keeps in-frame clones, though not all of them. The sample holds roughly 150,000 clones, 82% seen once. The source material was peripheral blood. The receptors derive from a woman at least 80 years old with acute or convalescent COVID-19.

This clone was detected once. The chain combines TRBV13 with TRBJ2-3, with 7 bases lining up with TRBD2. CDR1 is PRHDT, CDR2 FYEKMQ, per germline (reference sequence). The CDR3 consists of 12 residues. Trimming cost V 7 bases and J 6 bases; bases outside gene matches: 4. The CDR3 nucleotides are TGTGCCAGCACCGGGGGAGGGGATACGCAGTATTTT. It is translated as CASTGGGDTQYF.

The chain uses TRBV5-1 and TRBJ1-4; D call uncertain. The CDR3 is 14 residues long. Germline CDR1 is SGHRS and CDR2 is YFSETQ. V dropped 2 bases and J dropped 3 bases, with 8 bases sitting between them. This chain's CDR3 is CASSFSPPNEKLFF. The CDR3, as DNA: TGCGCCAGCAGCTTCAGTCCGCCTAATGAAAAACTGTTTTTT. Variable domain in full (rest from reference TRBV5-1 and TRBJ1-4): KAGVTQTPRYLIKTRGQQVTLSCSPISGHRSVSWYQQTPGQGLQFLFEYFSETQRNKGNFPGRFSGRQFSNSRSEMNVSTLELGDSALYLCASSFSPPNEKLFFGSGTQLSVL.

The V call is TRBV3-1 (or the pseudogene TRBV3-2), the J call TRBJ2-4, with a tentative D call TRBD2 (5 bases). The CDR3 has 14 residues. V was shortened by 1 base and J by 6 bases, with 10 bases between the two germline ends. Germline loops: CDR1 LGHDT, CDR2 YNNKEL (reference sequence). The CDR3 spells CASSQVSGGNIQYF. The CDR3 DNA follows: TGTGCCAGCAGCCAAGTCAGTGGAGGAAACATTCAGTACTTC.

The chain carries TRBV12-3 or TRBV12-4 and TRBJ2-7; the D gene is possibly TRBD2 (5 bases). Trimming took 6 bases from V and 2 from J, leaving 11 bases between them. CDR3 length: 13 residues. CDR3 bases: TGTGCCAGCAGGGAACTAGGCACCTACGAGCAGTACTTC. This encodes CASRELGTYEQYF.

This clone was observed a few times. The chain is built from TRBV10-3 and TRBJ2-5, with TRBD1 identical over 10 bases. The germline V gene has CDR1 ENHRY and CDR2 SYGVKD. Germline trimming cut 5 bases from V and 1 base from J; bases unmatched to any gene: 7. The CDR3 length is 16 residues. CDR3 DNA: TGTGCCATCAGTAAGGGACAGGGGATCCCCCAAGAGACCCAGTACTTC. This codes for CAISKGQGIPQETQYF.

The chain employs TRBV5-1 and TRBJ1-6, with 8 bases identical to TRBD1. The V and J ends lost 4 bases and 0 bases, in that order; junction bases with no gene match: 3. Per the germline V gene, CDR1 is SGHRS and CDR2 is YFSETQ. The CDR3 is 16 amino acids. DNA for the CDR3: TGCGCCAGCAGCCCAGGGGGCAACTCCTATAATTCACCCCTCCACTTT. Translation: CASSPGGNSYNSPLHF.

The chain links TRBV10-3 to TRBJ1-4, with 8 positions matching TRBD1. V was clipped by 0 bases and J by 0 bases; unmatched bases: 3. The V gene's germline CDR1 is ENHRY and CDR2 SYGVKD. CDR3 size: 17 residues. The CDR3 spells CAISESGQAATNEKLFF. The CDR3, as DNA: TGTGCCATCAGTGAGTCGGGACAGGCCGCAACTAATGAAAAACTGTTTTTT.

V is TRBV2 and J is TRBJ1-5; tentative D call: TRBD1 (5 bases). This CDR3 has 13 amino acids. Trimming cost V 7 bases and J 0 bases, with 7 bases left between them. Germline V CDR1 and CDR2: SNHLY, FYNNEI. The DNA of the CDR3 is TGTGCCAGCAAGGGGTATAGCAATCAGCCCCAGCATTTT. Translating it yields CASKGYSNQPQHF.

The V call is TRBV19, the J call TRBJ1-2, with 7 positions matching TRBD1. This CDR3 comprises 13 residues. CDR1 is LNHDA and CDR2 is SQIVND in the germline V gene (reference sequence). After removal of 5 bases from V and 8 bases from J, the junction contained 8 bases not matched to a gene. For the CDR3, the DNA is TGTGCCAGTAGTGTCGGGACAGACGGGGGCTACACCTTC. Amino acids: CASSVGTDGGYTF.

The V call is TRBV7-2, the J call TRBJ2-7; TRBD2 agrees at 9 bases. CDR3 length equals 14 residues. V trimming: 9 bases; J trimming: 4 bases; junction bases outside the gene matches: 10. Looked up from germline, CDR1 is SGHTA and CDR2 is FQGNSA. The CDR3 DNA sequence: TGTGCCAGTTCACCGGGACTAGCACCGTACGAGCAGTACTTC. Protein: CASSPGLAPYEQYF.

The chain couples TRBV27 to TRBJ2-7; 9 nucleotides align to TRBD1. Germline CDR1 and CDR2: MNHEY and SMNVEV (reference sequence). CDR3 length: 18 residues. The J segment lost 2 bases and the V segment lost 3 bases, leaving 14 bases of the junction unmatched. CDR3 residues: CASSFPPKPGQGPYEQYF. In nucleotides, the CDR3 is TGTGCCAGCAGTTTCCCCCCCAAACCGGGACAGGGACCCTACGAGCAGTACTTC.

The chain carries TRBV7-8 and TRBJ2-7; TRBD2 matches 9 bases. After removal of 0 bases from V and 3 bases from J, the junction contained 0 bases not matched to a gene. Germline-derived CDR1 and CDR2 are SGHVS and FQNEAQ. The CDR3 is made up of 14 amino acids. The CDR3 spells CASSLASGSYEQYF. For the CDR3, the DNA is TGTGCCAGCAGCTTAGCTAGCGGGAGCTACGAGCAGTACTTC.

The chain has TRBV7-8 and TRBJ2-1; D unclear. Germline V CDR1 and CDR2: SGHVS, FQNEAQ. This CDR3 region has 11 residues. Trimming stripped 5 bases from V and 10 bases from J, with 9 bases between. CDR3 region: CASSPVGEQFF. Here the CDR3 DNA reads TGTGCCAGCAGCCCCGTCGGGGAGCAGTTCTTC.

The rearrangement uses TRBV30 and TRBJ1-2; TRBD1 might be the D (5 bases). The germline gives CDR1 GTSNPN, CDR2 SVGIG (reference sequence). The CDR3 runs 16 residues. V lost 0 bases to trimming and J lost 8 bases, with 22 bases between them. The DNA for the CDR3 is TGTGCCTGGAGTGTGAGCGGGTTTGTGGGGCTCTGGGGCTACACCTTC. Translating it yields CAWSVSGFVGLWGYTF.

The chain recombines TRBV15 with TRBJ2-2, with 8 bases aligning to TRBD2. This CDR3 spans 14 amino acids. The V gene end was trimmed by 8 bases and the J gene end by 5 bases; junction bases not matched to a gene: 7. CDR1 and CDR2 from the germline V gene are LNHNV and YYDKDF (reference sequence). This CDR3 reads CATSGGGITGELFF. For the CDR3, the DNA is TGTGCCACCTCGGGAGGGGGAATAACCGGGGAGCTGTTTTTT.

The CDR3 spells CASRGADPGKNYGYTF. DNA of the CDR3: TGTGCCAGCAGGGGGGCCGATCCCGGGAAAAACTATGGCTACACCTTC. J is TRBJ1-2 and V is TRBV2; D may be TRBD1 (6 bases). V lost 6 bases and J 2 bases, leaving 19 bases between the germline ends. CDR3 length: 16 residues. Germline V gene sequence: CDR1 SNHLY, CDR2 FYNNEI.

The chain has TRBV5-1 and TRBJ2-5, with TRBD2 matching over 10 bases. J gave up 4 bases and V 4 bases, and 13 bases lay outside the gene matches. The CDR3 covers 17 residues. From germline, CDR1 is SGHRS and CDR2 YFSETQ. CDR3 DNA: TGCGCCAGCAGCCGGACCAGCGGGGGGGCGACGGGAGAGACCCAGTACTTC. Encoded protein: CASSRTSGGATGETQYF.

This chain joins TRBV9 and TRBJ1-2, with 10 bases lining up with TRBD1. Germline V gene sequence: CDR1 SGDLS, CDR2 YYNGEE. The V gene end was trimmed by 0 bases and the J gene end by 7 bases; junction bases not matched to a gene: 9. The CDR3 has 16 residues. The CDR3 loop reads CASSVAGGTGAGGYTF. CDR3 coding DNA: TGTGCCAGCAGCGTAGCGGGAGGGACAGGGGCCGGTGGCTACACCTTC.

The chain links TRBV19 to TRBJ1-1; 11 nucleotides match TRBD1. Germline CDR1 is LNHDA and CDR2 is SQIVND (reference sequence). The trim removed 4 bases at V and 0 bases at J, leaving 7 bases unmatched. The CDR3 has 17 amino acids. The CDR3, as DNA: TGTGCCAGTAGTACTCGGTGGACAGGGGGCCTGAACACTGAAGCTTTCTTT. Encoded protein: CASSTRWTGGLNTEAFF.

The CDR3 DNA is TGTGCCAGCAGTTACGTGGTCTCCCAGTATGAGCAGTTCTTC. It codes for CASSYVVSQYEQFF. The gene calls are TRBV6-6 and TRBJ2-1; D remains unclear. Per the germline V gene, CDR1 is MNHNY and CDR2 is SVGAGI (reference sequence). The CDR3 loop spans 14 amino acids. Trimming removed 2 bases from V and 8 bases from J, with 13 bases in between.

This clone appeared once. The chain carries TRBV4-2 and TRBJ2-3; 12 bases fit TRBD2. The germline CDR1 and CDR2 sequences are LGHNA and YNFKEQ. After removal of 4 bases from V and 5 bases from J, the junction contained 19 bases not matched to a gene. The CDR3 length is 20 residues. CDR3 sequence reads: CASSPLRLAGDLLSIDTQYF. CDR3 bases: TGTGCCAGCAGCCCTCTCCGACTAGCGGGAGATCTTTTGTCTATAGATACGCAGTATTTT.

This chain connects TRBV6-5 to TRBJ1-5; D is undetermined. V was clipped by 8 bases and J by 0 bases, with 14 bases between them. This CDR3 region has 15 residues. The V gene's germline CDR1 is MNHEY and CDR2 SVGAGI. CDR3 sequence: CASFTFSYSNQPQHF. The CDR3 DNA reads TGTGCCAGCTTCACTTTCTCCTATAGCAATCAGCCCCAGCATTTT.

The CDR3 DNA reads TGTGCCAGCAGTTCCTTCAAAAGGGGCCCTGGAAACACCATATATTTT. Protein sequence: CASSSFKRGPGNTIYF. The chain uses TRBV6-6 and TRBJ1-3; TRBD1 is a possible D gene (5 bases). The CDR3 loop spans 16 amino acids. Per the germline V gene, CDR1 is MNHNY and CDR2 is SVGAGI (reference sequence). V lost 4 bases, J lost 2 bases, and 15 bases lay in between.

CDR3 protein: CASSFTGEKLFF. The CDR3 DNA reads as TGTGCCAGCAGCTTTACAGGGGAAAAACTGTTTTTT. The gene calls are TRBV5-6 and TRBJ1-4; D perhaps matches TRBD1 (6 bases). Trimming stripped 2 bases from V and 8 bases from J, with 7 bases between. Germline values: CDR1 SGHDT, CDR2 YYEEEE. The CDR3 consists of 12 residues.

The genes are TRBV6-6 and TRBJ2-7; 9 bases are shared with TRBD2. With 5 bases clipped from V and 5 bases from J, the junction kept 4 bases outside the gene matches. Germline V gives CDR1 MNHNY, CDR2 SVGAGI (reference sequence). The CDR3 spans 13 residues. CDR3 residues: CASSPSGKDEQYF. Written as DNA, the CDR3 is TGTGCCAGCAGTCCTAGCGGGAAAGACGAGCAGTACTTC.

This rearrangement joins TRBV9 to TRBJ2-1; D call uncertain. The CDR3 length is 15 residues. The V and J ends lost 2 bases and 1 base respectively, with 10 bases between them. Germline V gene sequence: CDR1 SGDLS, CDR2 YYNGEE. The CDR3 DNA is TGTGCCAGCAGCGTGTCCTCCAGTTCCTACAATGAGCAGTTCTTC. Protein: CASSVSSSSYNEQFF.

This chain connects TRBV27 to TRBJ2-7; 12 nucleotides match TRBD2. V trimming: 5 bases; J trimming: 3 bases; junction bases outside the gene matches: 11. From germline, CDR1 is MNHEY and CDR2 SMNVEV (reference sequence). There are 17 residues in the CDR3. The CDR3 DNA is TGTGCCAGCAGTGATATACGTCTAGCGGGGGGGTTCTACGAGCAGTACTTC. It encodes CASSDIRLAGGFYEQYF.

DNA of the CDR3: TGTGCCAGCAGCGGCCCCGGGACTAGCGGGGGGTCTAGCACAGATACGCAGTATTTT. It codes for CASSGPGTSGGSSTDTQYF. The chain combines TRBV13 with TRBJ2-3; 15 positions match TRBD2. The CDR3 is 19 residues long. Germline V CDR1 and CDR2: PRHDT, FYEKMQ (reference sequence). The trim removed 5 bases at V and 0 bases at J, leaving 9 bases unmatched.

V gene TRBV6-2 or TRBV6-3 combines with J gene TRBJ2-5; D is possibly TRBD1 (6 bases). The V gene lost 3 bases and the J gene lost 0 bases, with 14 bases spanning the gap. CDR3 size: 16 residues. Per the germline V gene, CDR1 is MNHEY and CDR2 is SVGEGT. CDR3 DNA sequence: TGTGCCAGCAGTTATAGTACAGGGAAGTACCAAGAGACCCAGTACTTC. Its protein product is CASSYSTGKYQETQYF.

The V gene is TRBV3-1 (or the pseudogene TRBV3-2), the J gene TRBJ1-1; no definite D call. CDR1 is LGHDT and CDR2 is YNNKEL in the germline V gene (reference sequence). V lost 4 bases and J lost 4, with 16 bases in between. CDR3 length equals 15 residues. CDR3 bases: TGTGCCAGCAGCCCAACAACGGGAGGAGGCACTGAAGCTTTCTTT. Translating gives CASSPTTGGGTEAFF.

The chain uses TRBV5-4 and TRBJ2-6, with 9 bases aligning to TRBD1. This CDR3 has 14 amino acids. V lost 4 bases to trimming and J lost 8 bases; unmatched junction nucleotides: 4. Germline V gene sequence: CDR1 SGHNT, CDR2 YYREEE (reference sequence). In DNA, the CDR3 is TGTGCCAGCAGCCCCACAGGGGGCTCCAACGTCCTGACTTTC. Protein: CASSPTGGSNVLTF. The full variable domain, rest sourced from reference TRBV5-4 and TRBJ2-6, is ETGVTQSPTHLIKTRGQQVTLRCSSQSGHNTVSWYQQALGQGPQFIFQYYREEENGRGNFPPRFSGLQFPNYSSELNVNALELDDSALYLCASSPTGGSNVLTFGAGSRLTVL.